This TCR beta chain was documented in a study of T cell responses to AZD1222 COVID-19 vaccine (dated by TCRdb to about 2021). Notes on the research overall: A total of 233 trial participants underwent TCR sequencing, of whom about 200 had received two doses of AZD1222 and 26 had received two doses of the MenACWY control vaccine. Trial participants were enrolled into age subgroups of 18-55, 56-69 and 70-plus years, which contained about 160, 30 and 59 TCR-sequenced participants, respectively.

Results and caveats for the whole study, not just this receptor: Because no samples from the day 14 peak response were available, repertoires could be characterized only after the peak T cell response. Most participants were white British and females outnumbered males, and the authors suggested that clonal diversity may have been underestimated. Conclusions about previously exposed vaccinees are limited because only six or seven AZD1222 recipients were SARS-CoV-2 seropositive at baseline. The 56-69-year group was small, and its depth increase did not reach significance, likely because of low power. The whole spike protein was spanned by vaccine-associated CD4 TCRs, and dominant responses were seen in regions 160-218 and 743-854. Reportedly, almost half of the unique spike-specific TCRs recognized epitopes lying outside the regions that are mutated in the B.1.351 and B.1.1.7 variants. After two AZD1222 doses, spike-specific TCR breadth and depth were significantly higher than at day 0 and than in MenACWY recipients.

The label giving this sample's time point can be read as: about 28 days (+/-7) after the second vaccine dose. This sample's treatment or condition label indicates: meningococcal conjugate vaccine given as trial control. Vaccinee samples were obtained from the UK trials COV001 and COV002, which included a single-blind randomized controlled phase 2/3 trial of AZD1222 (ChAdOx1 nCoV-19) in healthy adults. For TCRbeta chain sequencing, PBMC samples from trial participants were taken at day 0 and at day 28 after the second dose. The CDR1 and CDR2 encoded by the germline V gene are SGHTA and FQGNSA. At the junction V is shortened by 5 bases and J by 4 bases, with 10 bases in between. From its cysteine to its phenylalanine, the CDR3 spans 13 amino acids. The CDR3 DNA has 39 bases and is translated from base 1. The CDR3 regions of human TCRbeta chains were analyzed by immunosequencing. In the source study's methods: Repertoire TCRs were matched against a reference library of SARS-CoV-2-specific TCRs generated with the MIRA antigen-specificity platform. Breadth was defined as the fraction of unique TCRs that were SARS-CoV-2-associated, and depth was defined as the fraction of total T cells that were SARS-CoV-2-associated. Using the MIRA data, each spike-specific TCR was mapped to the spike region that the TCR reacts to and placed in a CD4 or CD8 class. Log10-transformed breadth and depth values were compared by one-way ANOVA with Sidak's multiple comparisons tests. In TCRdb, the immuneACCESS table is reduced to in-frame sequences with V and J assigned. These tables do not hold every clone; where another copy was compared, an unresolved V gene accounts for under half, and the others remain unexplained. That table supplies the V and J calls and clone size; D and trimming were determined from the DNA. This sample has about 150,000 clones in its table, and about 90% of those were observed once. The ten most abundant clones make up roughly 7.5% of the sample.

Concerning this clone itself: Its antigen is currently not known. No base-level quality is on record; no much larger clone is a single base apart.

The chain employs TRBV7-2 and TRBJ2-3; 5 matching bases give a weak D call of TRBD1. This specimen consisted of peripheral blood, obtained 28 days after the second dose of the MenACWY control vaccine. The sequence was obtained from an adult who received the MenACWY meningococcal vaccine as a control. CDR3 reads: CASSRRVADTQYF. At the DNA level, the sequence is TGTGCCAGCAGCCGCAGGGTCGCAGATACGCAGTATTTT.